This T cell receptor beta chain originates from a study of blood T cell repertoires in COVID-19. Study background: Acute and convalescent COVID-19 specimens originated in the United States, Italy and Spain. From T cells, B-cell-depleted T cells, or PBMCs came the material, which was cDNA or gDNA.

V was trimmed by 2 bases and J by 1 base, leaving 9 bases between them. The CDR3 length is 16 residues. Germline CDR1 reads KGHSH; CDR2 reads LQKENI. Per the original methods: Amplification of reference gene primers was used by the study to estimate nucleated cell counts. Sequencing was performed with immunoSEQ multiplex PCR; in TCRdb, only in-frame clones are kept and a portion is missing. V, J and clone size are taken as reported in that table, and D and trimming were inferred from the DNA itself. The sample records approximately 35,000 clones, approximately 80% being singletons. This clone was found a few times.

The V call is TRBV18, the J call TRBJ1-6, with D possibly matching TRBD1 (6 bases). The material sequenced was peripheral blood. This TCR was recovered from a man at least 80 years old with acute or convalescent COVID-19. The CDR3 DNA follows: TGTGCCAGCTCACCAGGGGGCGCGTCCTATAATTCACCCCTCCACTTT. Protein sequence: CASSPGGASYNSPLHF.